A single TCR beta chain is shown here with its context. Its antigen remains undetermined. Base quality data are lacking; no much larger clone is found one base away. The entry originates in a study of blood T cell repertoires in COVID-19 (dated by TCRdb to the early 2020s). A note on the overall study: Samples from collaborators originated in the United States, Italy and Spain and spanned both the acute and convalescent phases of COVID-19. The material from the prospective study consisted of cDNA or gDNA derived from T cells, B-cell-depleted T cells, or PBMCs. Deeply sampled blood TCRbeta repertoires from subjects exposed to, actively infected with, or recovered from COVID-19 were included in the dataset. The repertoires were made available in a free public database intended to serve as a resource for research on the immune response to SARS-CoV-2. The samples were drawn from the first 160 participants of the ongoing ImmuneRACE study and from 1,254 subjects provided by 6 global collaborators. Nearly every sample came with metadata listing a de-identified subject ID, COVID-19 status, age in years and sex. HLA class I and class II types, where available, came from metadata supplied by the sample provider rather than from assay-based typing.

General study outcomes and caveats: Clinical and demographic metadata were provided uncurated, with the amount varying by source and participant.

TCRbeta CDR3 regions were amplified from genomic DNA using the immunoSEQ Assay, a bias-controlled multiplex PCR. The paper's processing steps were these. The number of nucleated cells in each sample was estimated from the amplification of reference gene primers within the assay. To quantify the absolute abundance of each unique TCRbeta CDR3 rearrangement, sequence reads were collapsed and filtered. Productive Simpson clonality was computed per sample as the square root of Simpson's diversity index over productive rearrangements. TCRdb mirrors the immuneACCESS table, restricted to in-frame sequences. Some clones are absent from its copies; in checked studies, under half trace to an unresolved V gene, and the reason for the others is unknown. V and J calls and clone size are those listed in that table; D and trimming were worked out from the DNA. The sample records 400,000 to 550,000 clones, around 90% of which are singletons. About 2% of the sample is held by the ten biggest clonotypes.

Enrolling through a virtual design, the prospective study's participants ranged in age from about 18 to 89 years and lived across roughly 24 United States geographic areas. In the prospective study, participants were assigned to cohorts based on the clinical history participants reported in a screening survey and a study questionnaire. Each participant in the prospective study had whole blood, serum and a nasopharyngeal or oropharyngeal swab collected by mobile phlebotomists. Additional blood draws and questionnaires over an approximately two-month period could optionally be provided by prospective study participants. Prospective study blood samples were shipped either frozen or at room temperature before DNA extraction. The germline V and J ends show losses of 3 bases and 0 bases respectively, and no gene match explains 5 bases of the junction. The germline V gene (reference sequence) sets CDR1 to LNHDA and CDR2 to SQIVND. The CDR3 sequence holds 17 residues, the cysteine and phenylalanine included. The read is trimmed to its CDR3 DNA, 51 bases read in frame from base 1.

The sequence derives from a woman younger than 30 with acute COVID-19. The chain was built from TRBV19 and TRBJ2-6; TRBD2 agrees with 7 junctional bases. The sequencing input was PBMCs or T cells enriched from blood (not recorded which). The DNA sequence is as follows: TGTGCCAGTAGTATCTGGGGGAGGGACTCTGGGGCCAACGTCCTGACTTTC. Translated, it gives CASSIWGRDSGANVLTF.